These 18 T cell receptor beta chains originate from one sample sequenced in a study of chemoradiotherapy in HPV16-positive cancers. Assay: immunoSEQ multiplex PCR; the TCRdb copy retains only in-frame clones and omits some. The sample includes roughly 15,000 clones, more than 75% of them seen just once. The sample was acquired from a patient who underwent chemoradiotherapy. The receptors originated from a human donor with HPV-associated anogenital cancer.

The chain recombines TRBV27 with TRBJ2-2; 10 bases fit TRBD1. The CDR3 is made up of 14 amino acids. CDR1 and CDR2 from the germline V gene are MNHEY and SMNVEV (reference sequence). The V gene end was trimmed by 5 bases and the J gene end by 5 bases; junction bases not matched to a gene: 2. CDR3 nucleotide sequence: TGTGCCAGCAGTCAGGGACAGGGGACCGGGGAGCTGTTTTTT. This codes for CASSQGQGTGELFF.

This clone appeared once. The CDR3 protein is CASMDRGNLNEQFF. DNA for the CDR3: TGCGCCAGCATGGACCGGGGAAACCTCAATGAGCAGTTCTTC. The J gene is TRBJ2-1, the V gene TRBV4-1; D possibly corresponds to TRBD2 (5 bases). V was pared by 7 bases and J by 6 bases, with 16 bases between. The CDR3 contains 14 residues. Germline-derived CDR1 and CDR2 are MGHRA and YSYEKL.

The chain joins TRBV7-9 to TRBJ1-4, with 7 bases identical to TRBD1. Germline V gives CDR1 SEHNR, CDR2 FQNEAQ (reference sequence). V shed 4 bases and J 7 bases; nucleotides not matched to a gene: 9. This CDR3 spans 15 amino acids. The CDR3 protein is CASSSPGRGLEKLFF. The DNA of the CDR3 is TGTGCCAGCAGCTCCCCGGGGAGGGGGCTTGAAAAACTGTTTTTT.

The V and J genes are TRBV15 and TRBJ2-2; 7 bases match TRBD1. The CDR3 is made up of 18 amino acids. J gave up 2 bases and V 1 base, and 10 bases lay outside the gene matches. CDR1 is LNHNV and CDR2 is YYDKDF in the germline V gene (reference sequence). The CDR3 DNA follows: TGTGCCACCAGCAGAGCCAGAATACAGGGGTTAAACACCGGGGAGCTGTTTTTT. Its translation is CATSRARIQGLNTGELFF.

The CDR3 loop is CASWQNTGELFF. The CDR3 nucleotides are TGTGCCAGCTGGCAGAACACCGGGGAGCTGTTTTTT. The gene calls are TRBV2 and TRBJ2-2; no reliable D call. Germline-derived CDR1 and CDR2 are SNHLY and FYNNEI. V was clipped by 8 bases and J by 1 base, with 5 bases between them. There are 12 residues in the CDR3.

The rearrangement joins TRBV2 to TRBJ1-1, with D unresolved. V was cut by 7 bases and J by 1 base, with 7 bases left in between. There are 12 residues in the CDR3. Per germline, CDR1 SNHLY and CDR2 FYNNEI. CDR3 loop: CASTWGNTEAFF. The CDR3 DNA reads TGTGCCAGCACCTGGGGGAACACTGAAGCTTTCTTT.

This chain joins TRBV4-3 and TRBJ2-3, with 10 bases that match TRBD1. CDR3 length: 15 residues. CDR1 is LGHNA and CDR2 is YSLEER in the germline V gene. The V segment lost 4 bases and the J segment 3 bases; nucleotides outside the gene matches: 4. The CDR3 coding sequence is TGCGCCAGCAGCCCGACAGGGGGCGCGACAGATACGCAGTATTTT. Its protein product is CASSPTGGATDTQYF.

The DNA for the CDR3 is TGTGCCAGCAGCCTAGGACAGGGGAACACTGAAGCTTTCTTT. Translated: CASSLGQGNTEAFF. The chain combines TRBV4-2 with TRBJ1-1; 8 bases match TRBD1. With V trimmed by 4 bases and J by 1 base, 2 bases remained unmatched. CDR3 length: 14 amino acids. Germline CDR1 reads LGHNA; CDR2 reads YNFKEQ.

The sample holds a few counts of this clone. V and J are TRBV28 and TRBJ2-1; 7 nucleotides line up with TRBD2. Trimming removed 6 bases from V and 4 bases from J; junction bases left unmatched: 6. Germline values: CDR1 MDHEN, CDR2 SYDVKM. The CDR3 consists of 14 residues. The CDR3 sequence: CASSSPSGYNEQFF. In DNA, the CDR3 is TGTGCCAGCAGCTCTCCTAGCGGATACAATGAGCAGTTCTTC.

The chain carries TRBV25-1 and TRBJ2-1; D possibly uses TRBD1 or TRBD2 (6 bases each). V was trimmed by 1 base and J by 6 bases, leaving 10 bases between them. CDR3 size: 14 residues. Per the germline V gene, CDR1 is MGHDK and CDR2 is SYGVNS. This CDR3 reads CASSEWGASNEQFF. The DNA of the CDR3 is TGTGCCAGCAGTGAATGGGGGGCCTCCAATGAGCAGTTCTTC.

Here the CDR3 reads CASSRGGRDNQPQHF. The CDR3 bases are TGTGCCAGCAGTAGGGGGGGACGGGACAATCAGCCCCAGCATTTT. The chain combines TRBV6-5 with TRBJ1-5, with D perhaps TRBD1 (6 bases). There are 15 residues in the CDR3. V was cut by 5 bases and J by 3 bases, with 14 bases left in between. Germline V gene lookup returns CDR1 MNHEY and CDR2 SVGAGI.

The chain recombines TRBV2 with TRBJ2-7; no clear D gene. V lost 3 bases and J lost 2, with 11 bases in between. This CDR3 is built from 14 residues. Germline assignment: CDR1 SNHLY and CDR2 FYNNEI. DNA for the CDR3: TGTGCCAGCAGTGAGAATGGCGGAGCCTACGAGCAGTACTTC. This encodes CASSENGGAYEQYF.

The count of this clone is one. The chain carries TRBV10-1 and TRBJ2-4; D might be TRBD2 (5 bases). Germline V gene data show CDR1 as WNHNN and CDR2 as SYGVQD (reference sequence). The V and J ends lost 8 bases and 2 bases respectively, with 22 bases between them. The CDR3 has 17 residues. CDR3 DNA sequence: TGCGCCAGCGCACCTACAGAGGGTACCCCTCCCAAAAACATTCAGTACTTC. Protein sequence: CASAPTEGTPPKNIQYF.

This rearrangement joins TRBV5-1 to TRBJ2-3; 9 nucleotides align to TRBD2. Per the germline V gene, CDR1 is SGHRS and CDR2 is YFSETQ. The V and J ends lost 2 bases and 5 bases, in that order; junction bases with no gene match: 6. The CDR3 runs 15 residues. The CDR3 sequence is CASSFGSGGGDTQYF. In DNA, the CDR3 is TGCGCCAGCAGCTTTGGTAGCGGGGGTGGAGATACGCAGTATTTT.

The chain couples TRBV7-9 to TRBJ1-1; weak D call: TRBD1 (6 bases). Germline loops: CDR1 SEHNR, CDR2 FQNEAQ (reference sequence). CDR3 size: 14 residues. V was clipped by 3 bases and J by 1 base, with 9 bases between them. The CDR3 spells CASSFGQSNTEAFF. CDR3 coding DNA: TGTGCCAGCAGCTTTGGACAGTCGAACACTGAAGCTTTCTTT.

Comments on this clone: At one end, the junction sequence differs from germline, possibly due to a read error. The same CDR3 also results from other DNA sequences found in this sample. This chain uses TRBV7-9 with TRBJ1-4; 9 bases match TRBD1. This CDR3 is built from 17 residues. The V gene's germline CDR1 is SEHNR and CDR2 FQNEAQ (reference sequence). In nucleotides, the CDR3 is TGTGCCAGCAGCTTGGGTCTCGACAGGGGGGCTAATGAAAAATTGTTTTTT. The encoded protein is CASSLGLDRGANEKLFF.

In its sample, this clone was seen a few times. J is TRBJ1-2 and V is TRBV10-3; possibly TRBD1 for D (5 bases). The V end lost 10 bases, the J end lost 6 bases, and 18 bases lay between the germline ends. CDR1 is ENHRY, CDR2 SYGVKD, per germline. CDR3 length: 13 amino acids. The CDR3 coding sequence is TGTGCCACGCTCGGGCAGGGCATAGATGGCTACACCTTC. It translates to CATLGQGIDGYTF.

By share, this clone ranks as medium-sized. The gene calls are TRBV28 and TRBJ1-3; no clear D gene. CDR1 is MDHEN, CDR2 SYDVKM, per germline. The CDR3 runs to 15 residues. Trimming took 5 bases from V and 0 from J, leaving 11 bases between them. The CDR3 DNA reads as TGTGCCAGCAGTCAAGCCCGGTACTCTGGAAACACCATATATTTT. As protein: CASSQARYSGNTIYF.